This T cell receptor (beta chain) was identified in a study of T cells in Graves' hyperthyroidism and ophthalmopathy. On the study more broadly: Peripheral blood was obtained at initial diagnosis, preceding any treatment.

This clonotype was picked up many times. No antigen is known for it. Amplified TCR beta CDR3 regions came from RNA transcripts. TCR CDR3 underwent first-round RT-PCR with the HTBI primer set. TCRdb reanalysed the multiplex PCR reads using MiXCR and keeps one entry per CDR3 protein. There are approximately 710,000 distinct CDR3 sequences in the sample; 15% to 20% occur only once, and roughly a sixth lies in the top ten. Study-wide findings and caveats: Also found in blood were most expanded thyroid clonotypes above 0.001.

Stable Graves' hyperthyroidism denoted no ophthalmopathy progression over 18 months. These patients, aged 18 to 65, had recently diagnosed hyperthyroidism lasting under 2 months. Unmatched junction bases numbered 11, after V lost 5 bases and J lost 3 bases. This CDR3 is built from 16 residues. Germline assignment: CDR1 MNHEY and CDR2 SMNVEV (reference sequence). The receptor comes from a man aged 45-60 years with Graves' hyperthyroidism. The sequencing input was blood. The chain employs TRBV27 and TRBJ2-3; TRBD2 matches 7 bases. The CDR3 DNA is TGTGCCAGCAGTCCCACGGCCGTCGGGAGGACAGATACGCAGTATTTT. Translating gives CASSPTAVGRTDTQYF.